This T cell receptor (beta chain) appears in the sequencing data of a study of liver allograft versus peripheral blood T cells. About the research overall: Repertoires from peripheral blood of liver transplant recipients were compared with those inside their transplanted livers.

TCRdb reprocessed the reads via MiXCR and lists one record per CDR3 protein. The top ten clones hold around 50% of a sample with about 6,500 distinct CDR3 sequences, less than 20% of them seen once. From germline, CDR1 is MNHEY and CDR2 SVGEGT. V was clipped by 8 bases and J by 4 bases; unmatched bases: 10. The CDR3 consists of 14 residues. This clonotype counts as medium-sized. Its cognate antigen is unknown. Overall study results and limits: There were reportedly differences between T cell receptor repertoires inside liver allografts and those in peripheral blood.

The rearrangement links TRBV6-2 or TRBV6-3 to TRBJ1-2, with 7 bases that match TRBD1. The clonotype comes from a human patient who had a liver transplant. A share of the T cells may be of graft donor origin. The CDR3 here is CASFPGQWFYGYTF. In DNA form, the CDR3 reads TGTGCCAGCTTCCCGGGACAGTGGTTCTATGGCTACACCTTC.